The entry below gives a single T cell receptor (beta chain) sequence along with its context. Per the original data handling: Estimation of nucleated cell counts was performed using reference gene primer amplification. Data came from immunoSEQ multiplex PCR; TCRdb stores just in-frame clones and leaves some out. The V and J calls and clone size were taken over from that table, and D and trimming were inferred from the DNA. The sample consists of about 90,000 clones, around 87% of them appearing once. The sample comes from a study of blood T cell repertoires in COVID-19. Study information: The United States, Italy and Spain provided the acute and convalescent COVID-19 samples. T cells, B-cell-depleted T cells, or PBMCs provided the cDNA or gDNA that served as material.

Trimming took off 0 bases at V and 4 bases at J, with 12 bases between the two ends. Per the germline V gene, CDR1 is GTSNPN and CDR2 is SVGIG (reference sequence). This CDR3 has 14 amino acids. The chain is built from TRBV30 and TRBJ2-5, with a weak D call TRBD2 (5 bases). This clonotype was obtained from a human donor in a cohort sampled during active COVID-19. The sample consisted of peripheral blood. The CDR3 loop is CAWSVPGGGETQYF. The CDR3 region has the DNA TGTGCCTGGAGTGTACCTGGCGGAGGAGAGACCCAGTACTTC.